This T cell receptor beta chain was found in a study of blood T cell repertoires in COVID-19. At the level of the study: Some COVID-19 samples were acute and others convalescent; all came from the United States, Italy and Spain. Nucleic acid was either cDNA or gDNA, and it came from T cells, B-cell-depleted T cells, or PBMCs.

Original processing methods: For nucleated cells, counts were estimated from reference gene primer amplification. TCRdb keeps only in-frame clones here, not all; method: immunoSEQ multiplex PCR. Clonal size and the V and J genes are those of that table, whereas D and trimming came from the DNA. The table shows 120,000 or so clones, with 85% to 90% occurring only once. CDR3 length: 14 amino acids. Germline loops: CDR1 SGHRS, CDR2 YFSETQ. V shed 0 bases and J shed 7 bases, with 10 bases lying between them. The sequence derives from a woman between 45 and 60 years old with acute or convalescent COVID-19. The specimen sequenced was peripheral blood. The chain carries TRBV5-1 and TRBJ2-2; TRBD2 might be the D (6 bases). The CDR3 protein is CASSLEGAGGELFF. The CDR3 DNA is TGCGCCAGCAGCTTGGAGGGAGCGGGCGGGGAGCTGTTTTTT.